The 29 T cell receptor beta chains listed next were all sequenced from one sample in a study of post-analysis software for immune sequencing data. Built from TCR beta cDNA, the libraries had unique molecular identifiers in them. TCRdb processed the PCR reads anew with MiXCR; each CDR3 protein has one entry. The data hold about 400,000 distinct CDR3 sequences, with around 37% observed a single time. No antigens are known for them. Study conclusions and caveats: In patients, TRBV5-6, TRBV5-1 and TRBV20-1 belonged to roughly five TRBV segments found more frequently than in controls.

Sequenced sample: blood. All receptors come from a girl aged 5-17 years with multiple sclerosis.

Regarding this clonotype: A read error may produce the germline difference seen at one junction end. The chain joins TRBV28 to TRBJ2-1; D uncertain. Germline lookup yields CDR1 MDHEN and CDR2 SYDVKM. The CDR3 is 12 amino acids. CDR3 sequence reads: CVSRSVYNEQFF. CDR3 in DNA: TGTGTCAGCAGATCGGTCTACAATGAGCAGTTCTTC.

This clonotype turned up a few times. The chain links TRBV11-2 to TRBJ2-6, with D tentatively TRBD1 (6 bases). Per germline, CDR1 SGHAT and CDR2 FQNNGV. V dropped 3 bases and J dropped 1 base, with 19 bases sitting between them. The CDR3 length is 19 residues. The CDR3 region is CASSFLAGQSLSGANVLTF. In nucleotides, the CDR3 is TGTGCCAGCAGCTTCCTCGCCGGACAGTCACTTTCTGGGGCCAACGTCCTGACTTTC.

This clonotype showed up just a few times. The rearrangement joins TRBV4-1 to TRBJ2-5; weak D call: TRBD2 (7 bases). Germline CDR1 reads MGHRA; CDR2 reads YSYEKL. Trimming removed 1 base from V and 3 bases from J, with 15 bases in between. The CDR3 is 16 residues long. The CDR3 DNA is TGCGCCAGCAGCCAAGTTCCCGGGGGGCGGAAAGAGACCCAGTACTTC. Translated, it gives CASSQVPGGRKETQYF.

The sample holds a few counts of this clonotype. This sequence joins TRBV25-1 and TRBJ1-2, with D tentatively TRBD1 (6 bases). The CDR3 is 13 amino acids. V was cut by 9 bases and J by 7 bases, with 18 bases left in between. Germline CDR1 is MGHDK and CDR2 is SYGVNS. CDR3 in amino acids: CARLFGRGGGYTF. The CDR3 coding sequence is TGTGCCAGGCTGTTTGGCAGGGGCGGTGGCTACACCTTC.

This sequence joins TRBV18 and TRBJ2-7; D gene uncertain. V gave up 6 bases and J gave up 2 bases, with 11 bases separating them. Germline assignment: CDR1 KGHSH and CDR2 LQKENI. CDR3 length: 13 amino acids. The CDR3 loop reads CASSQTPTYEQYF. Here the CDR3 DNA reads TGTGCCAGCTCGCAAACGCCGACCTACGAGCAGTACTTC.

This clonotype was picked up a small number of times. This chain connects TRBV7-2 to TRBJ1-4; the D is unclear. Trimming removed 3 bases at V and 2 bases at J, with 10 bases between. Germline V CDR1 and CDR2: SGHTA, FQGNSA. CDR3 length: 15 residues. CDR3 DNA: TGTGCCAGCAGCTTGAACCCACAGACTAATGAAAAACTGTTTTTT. Amino acid sequence: CASSLNPQTNEKLFF.

On this clonotype: Compared with germline, one end of the junction differs, possibly owing to a read error. The chain combines TRBV27 with TRBJ2-5; D possibly corresponds to TRBD1 (6 bases). Germline-derived CDR1 and CDR2 are MNHEY and SMNVEV (reference sequence). The CDR3 spans 15 residues. The CDR3 DNA reads as TGTGCCTGCAGTCACGCCGGGACACACCAAGAGACCCAGTACTTC. Translation: CACSHAGTHQETQYF.

The rearrangement links TRBV12-3 or TRBV12-4 to TRBJ2-7, with 10 bases lining up with TRBD2. This CDR3 contains 15 residues. J was trimmed by 7 bases and V by 9 bases; bases with no gene match: 15. The CDR3: CASRTSGGAYNEQYF. The CDR3 region has the DNA TGTGCCAGTAGAACCAGCGGGGGGGCGTACAATGAGCAGTACTTC.

This chain connects TRBV12-3 or TRBV12-4 to TRBJ2-3, with D perhaps TRBD1 (6 bases). The ends were cut back, 3 bases at V and 0 bases at J, with 10 bases in the middle. The CDR3 totals 15 residues. The CDR3 protein is CASSFGGFSTDTQYF. Written as DNA, the CDR3 is TGTGCCAGCAGTTTTGGGGGCTTTAGCACAGATACGCAGTATTTT.

The V and J genes are TRBV24-1 and TRBJ1-3; no firm D call. The CDR3 runs to 17 residues. Germline CDR1 is KGHDR and CDR2 is SFDVKD. V dropped 4 bases and J dropped 0 bases, with 15 bases sitting between them. CDR3 region: CATSESRELTSGNTIYF. CDR3 sequence (DNA): TGTGCCACCAGTGAGAGCCGGGAGTTGACCTCTGGAAACACCATATATTTT.

The chain recombines TRBV7-6 with TRBJ2-1, with 12 bases lining up with TRBD1. From germline, CDR1 is SGHVS and CDR2 FNYEAQ. The CDR3 is 15 residues long. V gave up 4 bases and J gave up 7 bases; unmatched junction bases: 5. The CDR3 nucleotides are TGTGCCAGCAGCTATACGGGACAGGGGGCAAATGAGCAGTTCTTC. Its protein is CASSYTGQGANEQFF.

The chain recombines TRBV29-1 with TRBJ2-3; TRBD2 matches at 7 bases. From germline, CDR1 is SQVTM and CDR2 ANQGSEA. This CDR3 contains 13 residues. The junction had 4 bases not matched to a gene; V was cut back by 3 bases and J by 4 bases. The CDR3 loop is CSVDPSGPDTQYF. CDR3 in DNA: TGCAGCGTTGACCCTAGCGGACCAGATACGCAGTATTTT.

This clonotype was seen only a few times. Its ends do not fully match the called genes, so a read error is possible. The chain combines TRBV4-2 with TRBJ2-7, with D unclear. This CDR3 spans 15 amino acids. Germline assignment: CDR1 LGHNA and CDR2 YNFKEQ. CDR3 loop: CVSSQDLRNSYEQYF. The CDR3, as DNA: TGTGTCAGCAGCCAAGATTTGAGGAATTCCTACGAGCAGTACTTC.

The table lists this clonotype with a few counts. The chain is built from TRBV6-5 and TRBJ2-7, with D perhaps TRBD1 or TRBD2 (6 bases each). V was trimmed by 2 bases and J by 7 bases, leaving 12 bases between them. Germline V gene lookup returns CDR1 MNHEY and CDR2 SVGAGI. The CDR3 has 13 amino acids. The CDR3 DNA is TGTGCCAGCAGTTACGGGCAGGGGAGGGAGCAGTACTTC. It codes for CASSYGQGREQYF.

This clonotype was counted a few times. The V call is TRBV7-6, the J call TRBJ2-2; D remains unclear. The germline V gene has CDR1 SGHVS and CDR2 FNYEAQ. Trimming took 1 base from V and 6 from J, leaving 9 bases between them. There are 14 residues in the CDR3. The chain's CDR3 is CASSLGSGSGELFF. The DNA for the CDR3 is TGTGCCAGCAGCTTAGGTTCCGGCTCCGGGGAGCTGTTTTTT.

This clonotype was observed a handful of times. This chain uses TRBV14 with TRBJ2-7; D is ambiguous. Germline CDR1 SGHDN, CDR2 FVKESK. The CDR3 covers 12 residues. With 3 bases removed from V and 6 bases from J, the gap between germline ends came to 9 bases. CDR3 loop: CASSQIWSEQYF. The CDR3 bases are TGTGCCAGCAGCCAGATCTGGAGCGAGCAGTACTTC. The full variable domain, rest sourced from reference TRBV14 and TRBJ2-7, is EAGVTQFPSHSVIEKGQTVTLRCDPISGHDNLYWYRRVMGKEIKFLLHFVKESKQDESGMPNNRFLAERTGGTYSTLKVQPAELEDSGVYFCASSQIWSEQYFGPGTRLTVT.

This chain connects TRBV3-1 to TRBJ2-2, with D hard to call. CDR1 is LGHDT, CDR2 YNNKEL, per germline (reference sequence). The V and J ends lost 1 base and 6 bases respectively, with 6 bases between them. The length of the CDR3 is 13 residues. The CDR3 DNA is TGTGCCAGCAGCCAAGGTTGGGCCGGGGAGCTGTTTTTT. Its protein is CASSQGWAGELFF.

Details on this clonotype: An end of the junction does not agree with germline; a read error may underlie this. The rearrangement uses TRBV12-3 or TRBV12-4 and TRBJ2-5, with D perhaps TRBD2 (6 bases). This CDR3 has 13 amino acids. The CDR3 loop reads CASGLRRGETQYF. The CDR3 region has the DNA TGTGCCAGCGGTTTGAGGCGGGGAGAGACCCAGTACTTC.

This chain joins TRBV6-1 and TRBJ1-6, with D unclear. V was pared by 9 bases and J by 2 bases, with 20 bases between. The CDR3 length is 17 residues. The germline gives CDR1 MNHNS, CDR2 SASEGT. The CDR3 region is CASTVKRAHPYNSPLHF. The CDR3 region has the DNA TGTGCCAGTACAGTAAAAAGGGCCCATCCCTATAATTCACCCCTCCACTTT.

This clonotype appeared a few times. This rearrangement joins TRBV6-2 or TRBV6-3 to TRBJ2-3; no firm D call. The CDR3 is 15 residues long. Germline CDR1 reads MNHEY; CDR2 reads SVGEGT. Trimming took off 8 bases at V and 0 bases at J, with 15 bases between the two ends. This CDR3 is CASQMVRKSTDTQYF. The CDR3 nucleotides read TGTGCCAGCCAGATGGTCCGTAAAAGCACAGATACGCAGTATTTT.

The CDR3 is CSVQGTKNIQYF. CDR3 nucleotide sequence: TGCAGCGTACAGGGAACCAAAAACATTCAGTACTTC. V usage is TRBV29-1 and J usage is TRBJ2-4; tentative D call: TRBD1 (6 bases). With 6 bases removed from V and 2 bases from J, the gap between germline ends came to 8 bases. The CDR3 spans 12 residues. The germline V gene encodes CDR1 SQVTM and CDR2 ANQGSEA.

J is TRBJ2-5 and V is TRBV12-3 or TRBV12-4; D call uncertain. The J call may not be correct, given that the DNA end is closer to TRBJ2-7. This CDR3 region has 13 residues. The CDR3 spells CASTWRLAYEQYF. In DNA form, the CDR3 reads TGTGCCAGCACCTGGCGGCTAGCCTACGAGCAGTACTTC.

The gene calls are TRBV9 and TRBJ2-1, with unresolved D. The V end was cut by 0 bases, the J end by 8 bases, with 12 bases between. Per the germline V gene, CDR1 is SGDLS and CDR2 is YYNGEE. This CDR3 region has 14 residues. Here the CDR3 reads CASSVGPPGHEQFF. The CDR3 DNA is TGTGCCAGCAGCGTAGGACCCCCTGGGCATGAGCAGTTCTTC.

Only a few counts were recorded for this clonotype. The chain carries TRBV20-1 and TRBJ1-1; D not resolved. The CDR3 contains 11 residues. Germline V gene data show CDR1 as DFQATT and CDR2 as SNEGSKA (reference sequence). The CDR3 protein is CRQSRNTEAFF. CDR3 sequence (DNA): TGCAGACAGTCGAGGAACACTGAAGCTTTCTTT.

Many counts were recorded for this clonotype. The chain recombines TRBV12-3 or TRBV12-4 with TRBJ2-4; no clear D gene. The assigned J gene may be wrong: the sequence end matches TRBJ2-7 better. The CDR3 sequence is 14 residues long. The CDR3 region has the DNA TGTGCCAGCAGTTTAGGTACCGCTTTCAACGAGCAGTACTTC. It codes for CASSLGTAFNEQYF.

V and J are TRBV10-3 and TRBJ1-2, with TRBD1 matching over 7 bases. The CDR3 is 16 residues long. CDR1 is ENHRY, CDR2 SYGVKD, per germline. After removal of 7 bases from V and 2 bases from J, the junction contained 13 bases not matched to a gene. This CDR3 reads CAITRDSPVLNYGYTF. The CDR3 DNA reads as TGTGCCATCACTCGGGACAGCCCAGTCCTAAACTATGGCTACACCTTC.

The CDR3 loop is CASYRASSYEQYF. CDR3 DNA: TGTGCCAGCTACAGGGCATCGTCCTACGAGCAGTACTTC. The gene calls are TRBV6-6 and TRBJ2-7; TRBD1 is a possible D gene (6 bases). CDR1 is MNHNY, CDR2 SVGAGI, per germline (reference sequence). V shed 8 bases and J shed 1 base, with 12 bases lying between them. There are 13 residues in the CDR3.

The chain is built from TRBV4-1 and TRBJ2-1; D may be TRBD1 (5 bases). There are 16 residues in the CDR3. Trimming left V 0 bases short and J 4 bases short, with 13 bases between. Germline V lookup: CDR1 MGHRA, CDR2 YSYEKL. The CDR3 loop reads CASSQEWTSLYNEQFF. DNA for the CDR3: TGCGCCAGCAGCCAAGAGTGGACATCATTGTACAATGAGCAGTTCTTC.

This clonotype was found once. V and J are TRBV5-1 and TRBJ2-1; perhaps D is TRBD1 or TRBD2 (5 bases each). Trimming shortened V by 4 bases and J by 9 bases, and 17 bases separated the two germline ends. There are 14 residues in the CDR3. Germline V gene data show CDR1 as SGHRS and CDR2 as YFSETQ. In DNA, the CDR3 is TGCGCCAGCAGCACGGCCGGGACCCCGAGTGAGCAGTTCTTC. Residues: CASSTAGTPSEQFF.